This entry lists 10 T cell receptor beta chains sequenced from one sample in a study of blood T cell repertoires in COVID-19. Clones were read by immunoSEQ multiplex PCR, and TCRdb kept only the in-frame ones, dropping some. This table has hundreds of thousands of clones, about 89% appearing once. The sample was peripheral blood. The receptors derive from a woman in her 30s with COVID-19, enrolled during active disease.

The CDR3 coding sequence is TGTGCCAGCAGCCAAGCCTTGGGGCCCCAGGGCACTGAAGCTTTCTTT. Its translation: CASSQALGPQGTEAFF. This rearrangement joins TRBV3-1 (or the pseudogene TRBV3-2) to TRBJ1-1, with D perhaps TRBD1 (5 bases). The CDR3 covers 16 residues. Per germline, CDR1 LGHDT and CDR2 YNNKEL (reference sequence). V was clipped by 1 base and J by 4 bases, with 16 bases between them.

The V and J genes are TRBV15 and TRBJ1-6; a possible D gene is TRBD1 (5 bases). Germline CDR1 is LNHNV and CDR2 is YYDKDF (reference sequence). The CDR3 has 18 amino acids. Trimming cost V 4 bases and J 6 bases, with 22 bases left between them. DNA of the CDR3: TGTGCCACCAGCACCCAGTCAGGGTTCTTCTCCCGTAATTCACCCCTCCACTTT. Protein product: CATSTQSGFFSRNSPLHF.

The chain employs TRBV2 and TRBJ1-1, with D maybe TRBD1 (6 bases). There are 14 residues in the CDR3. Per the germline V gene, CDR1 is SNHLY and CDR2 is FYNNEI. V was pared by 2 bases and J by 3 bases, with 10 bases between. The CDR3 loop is CASSESEGDTEAFF. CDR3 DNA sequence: TGTGCCAGCAGTGAATCCGAGGGGGACACTGAAGCTTTCTTT.

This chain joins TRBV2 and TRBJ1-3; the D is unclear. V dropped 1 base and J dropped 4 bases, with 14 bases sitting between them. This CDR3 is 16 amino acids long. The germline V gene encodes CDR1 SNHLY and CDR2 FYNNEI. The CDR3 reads CASSEEGRPRGNTIYF. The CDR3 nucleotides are TGTGCCAGCAGTGAAGAAGGCCGGCCCAGGGGAAACACCATATATTTT.

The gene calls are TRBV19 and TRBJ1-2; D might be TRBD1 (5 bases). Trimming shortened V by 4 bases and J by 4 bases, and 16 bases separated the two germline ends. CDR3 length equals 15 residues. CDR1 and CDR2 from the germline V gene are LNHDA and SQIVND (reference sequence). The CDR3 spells CASSSQTGRSYGYTF. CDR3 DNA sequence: TGTGCCAGTAGTAGCCAAACAGGAAGGAGCTATGGCTACACCTTC.

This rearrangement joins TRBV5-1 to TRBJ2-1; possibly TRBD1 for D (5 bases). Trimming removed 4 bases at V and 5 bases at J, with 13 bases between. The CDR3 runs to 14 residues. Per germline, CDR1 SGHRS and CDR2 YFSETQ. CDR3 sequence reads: CASSPGRVDNEQFF. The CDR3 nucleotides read TGCGCCAGCAGCCCCGGCAGGGTGGACAATGAGCAGTTCTTC.

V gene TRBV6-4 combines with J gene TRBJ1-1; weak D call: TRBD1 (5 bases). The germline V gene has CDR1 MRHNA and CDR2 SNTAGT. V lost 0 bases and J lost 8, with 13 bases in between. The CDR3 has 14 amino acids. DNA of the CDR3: TGTGCCAGCAGTGACTCGAACAGGCCATCGGAAGCTTTCTTT. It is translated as CASSDSNRPSEAFF.

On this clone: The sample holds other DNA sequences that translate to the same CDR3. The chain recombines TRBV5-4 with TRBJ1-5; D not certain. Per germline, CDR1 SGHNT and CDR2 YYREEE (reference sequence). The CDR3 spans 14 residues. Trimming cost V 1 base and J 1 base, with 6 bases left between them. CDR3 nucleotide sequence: TGTGCCAGCAGCTTGACGGGGAGCAATCAGCCCCAGCATTTT. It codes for CASSLTGSNQPQHF.

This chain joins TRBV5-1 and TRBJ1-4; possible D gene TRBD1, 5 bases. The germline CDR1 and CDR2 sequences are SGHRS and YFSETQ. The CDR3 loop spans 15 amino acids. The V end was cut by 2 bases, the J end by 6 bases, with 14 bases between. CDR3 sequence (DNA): TGCGCCAGCAGCTTCACGGGAGAGGGGTATGAAAAACTGTTTTTT. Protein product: CASSFTGEGYEKLFF.

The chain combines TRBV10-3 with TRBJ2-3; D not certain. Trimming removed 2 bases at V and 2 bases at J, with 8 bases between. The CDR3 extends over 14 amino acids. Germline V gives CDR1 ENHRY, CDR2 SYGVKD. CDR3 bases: TGTGCCATCAGTGAGAGCATCTCCACAGATACGCAGTATTTT. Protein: CAISESISTDTQYF.